One T cell receptor beta chain is described in this entry. V lost 0 bases and J lost 4, with 18 bases in between. The CDR3 contains 16 residues. Germline V gene sequence: CDR1 DFQATT, CDR2 SNEGSKA (reference sequence). The data originate from a study of T-cell memory formation after mild COVID-19. TCRdb reprocessed the 5' RACE reads with MiXCR, giving one entry per CDR3 protein. The repertoire has about 120,000 distinct CDR3 sequences, about a fifth of them found once; the top ten carry approximately 41%. This chain connects TRBV20-1 to TRBJ1-1, with D possibly matching TRBD1 (5 bases). The TCR sequence derives from a man younger than 35 who had mild COVID-19 (a few samples of this study predate the infection). Cell type and time point are not known. Sequencing was performed on PBMCs or a T cell subset sorted from them (not recorded which). The CDR3 is CSARDGSYEGFTEAFF. The CDR3 nucleotides are TGCAGTGCTAGAGATGGGTCTTACGAGGGGTTCACTGAAGCTTTCTTT.